This TCR beta chain was sequenced for a study of regulatory T cells in long-lasting Graves disease (dated by TCRdb to the early 2020s). A note on the overall study: Persistent Graves' disease meant more than 5 years of antithyroid drug treatment with TSH receptor autoantibodies that stayed positive. Peripheral blood TCR sequencing and RNA sequencing compared persistent Graves' disease patients with newly diagnosed Graves' disease patients. The study was conducted in China and was registered as a clinical trial. A total of around 35 samples underwent TCR sequencing: some 13 from persistent and about 20 from newly diagnosed Graves' disease patients. On average, persistent Graves' disease patients in the clinical cohort had been on antithyroid drugs for about 10 years.

What the work shows at the level of the full study, not this receptor alone: Only the TCR beta chain was sequenced and analyzed. Persistent disease showed preferential use of TRBV28, TRBJ1-2 and TRBJ2-5, whereas newly diagnosed disease favored TRBV20-1 and TRBJ2-1. The authors noted that the small sample size was a limitation that may lower accuracy. The study examined only peripheral blood because the primary lesion, thyroid tissue, could not be accessed. Persistent Graves' disease patients showed lower TCR Shannon entropy and fewer highly expanded clones than newly diagnosed patients, suggesting clonal expansion. A larger number of public clonotypes was shared among persistent patients (over 2,500) than among newly diagnosed patients (roughly 930).

For this clonotype: The specificity of this receptor is unknown. Base-call qualities are not available, and no considerably larger clone is one nucleotide away.

The time point label of this sample denotes: persistent/refractory GD, antithyroid drugs over 5 years with positive TRAb. For both TCR sequencing and RNA sequencing, RNA was extracted from PBMCs in TRIzol. Graves' disease was diagnosed according to American Thyroid Association guidelines. The patients came from an endocrinology department in Xi'an, China. Each patient gave about 10 milliliters of peripheral blood, collected in an EDTA anticoagulant tube. PBMCs were isolated by Ficoll Paque Plus density gradient separation without further T cell sorting. RNA quality was checked with an Agilent 2100 Bioanalyzer and agarose gel, and concentration with a NanoDrop 2000. The library was obtained by multiplex PCR. Sequencing relied on an Illumina HiSeq 4000. To build TCR beta libraries, CDR3 regions were amplified by Arm-PCR using iRepertoire HTBI primers. Before sequencing, the PCR products went through gel purification. The authors' pipeline ran thus. Gene usage analysis of CDR3 amino acid clonotypes used the roughly 62 TRBV and fewer than 15 TRBJ segments found across samples. COPE and FqMerger were used to merge the filtered high-quality paired reads into contigs. BLAST was used to align contigs to the IMGT TRBV, TRBD and TRBJ reference genes, and CDR3 was defined following IMGT. Any clonotype with a frequency above 0.1% was counted as a highly expanded clone. Shannon entropy was used to measure repertoire diversity, and the Gini coefficient was used to measure V-J evenness. A clonotype found in more than one individual was treated as public. The public reads were reprocessed in TCRdb via fastp at Q25 and MiXCR, keeping in-frame beta chains. Every entry covers one CDR3 protein and lists the most common genes and DNA from its rows. The V and J calls reflect TCRdb's pipeline rather than the authors' work. The sample profile shows about 310,000 distinct CDR3 sequences; around a fifth of them were found once. Roughly 56% of the sample lies in the top ten.

V loses 6 bases of germline sequence and J loses 3 bases, and the interval between the two ends is 9 bases. The germline V gene specifies SQVTM as CDR1 and ANQGSEA as CDR2. The CDR3 spans 11 residues, from the cysteine through the phenylalanine. The kept DNA is CDR3 alone, 33 bases in frame from the first base. Rearrangement joined TRBV29-1 to TRBJ2-7; the D gene cannot be resolved reliably. This clonotype originated in a female donor with Graves disease. The sequenced sample was peripheral blood mononuclear cells (PBMCs), obtained when the disease was refractory, from a patient treated with antithyroid drugs. The CDR3: CSVTDVYEQYF. The nucleotide sequence is TGCAGCGTAACGGACGTCTACGAGCAGTACTTC.